Following are 14 T cell receptor beta chains from one sample sequenced in a study of blood T cell repertoires in COVID-19 (TCRdb year 2020). Library method: the immunoSEQ multiplex PCR assay. Held by TCRdb, this immuneACCESS table contains in-frame sequences only and omits some clones. Under half of the omission traces to an unresolved V gene where checked; the cause of the rest is unknown. Present in this sample are 150,000 to 200,000 clones, 86% of which were seen just once. The top ten constitute 0.99% of the sample. Sequenced material: peripheral blood. These receptors all stem from a man aged 18 to 29 with acute or convalescent COVID-19.

This clone appeared a few times. J is TRBJ1-1 and V is TRBV6-2 or TRBV6-3; 8 nucleotides match TRBD1. The CDR3 is 16 amino acids. Germline V lookup: CDR1 MNHEY, CDR2 SVGEGT. After removal of 2 bases from V and 4 bases from J, the junction contained 9 bases not matched to a gene. This CDR3 is CASSYERQGLSTEAFF. The CDR3 DNA follows: TGTGCCAGCAGTTACGAACGACAGGGGTTGAGCACTGAAGCTTTCTTT.

The rearrangement links TRBV9 to TRBJ2-5; 7 nucleotides align to TRBD1. The ends lost 3 bases at V and 1 base at J; junction bases unmatched: 3. This CDR3 spans 14 amino acids. The V gene's germline CDR1 is SGDLS and CDR2 YYNGEE. The CDR3 spells CASSEGAFQETQYF. Written as DNA, the CDR3 is TGTGCCAGCAGCGAGGGGGCGTTCCAAGAGACCCAGTACTTC.

The J gene is TRBJ1-1, the V gene TRBV6-5, with a possible D match to TRBD1 (6 bases). Per germline, CDR1 MNHEY and CDR2 SVGAGI. This CDR3 region has 13 residues. Trimming cost V 8 bases and J 4 bases, with 14 bases left between them. The CDR3 nucleotides are TGTGCCAGCTACAGGGTCCGGGGCACTGAAGCTTTCTTT. Protein: CASYRVRGTEAFF.

The V gene is TRBV7-2, the J gene TRBJ1-3; possibly TRBD1 for D (6 bases). CDR1 SGHTA and CDR2 FQGNSA come from the germline V gene. This CDR3 contains 14 residues. V shed 5 bases and J shed 4 bases, with 12 bases lying between them. CDR3 nucleotide sequence: TGTGCCAGCAGCCCCGAGGGGGGGGGAAACACCATATATTTT. Amino acid sequence: CASSPEGGGNTIYF. The whole variable domain, remainder taken from reference TRBV7-2 and TRBJ1-3, is GAGVSQSPSNKVTEKGKDVELRCDPISGHTALYWYRQSLGQGLEFLIYFQGNSAPDKSGLPSDRFSAERTGGSVSTLTIQRTQQEDSAVYLCASSPEGGGNTIYFGEGSWLTVV.

The chain has TRBV28 and TRBJ1-5; no definite D call. Germline V CDR1 and CDR2: MDHEN, SYDVKM. Trimming cost V 4 bases and J 5 bases, with 6 bases left between them. The CDR3 contains 12 residues. The CDR3 nucleotides read TGTGCCAGCAGTTACCTAGATCAGCCCCAGCATTTT. Its protein is CASSYLDQPQHF.

The rearrangement uses TRBV29-1 and TRBJ1-2, with TRBD1 matching 9 bases. The CDR3 spans 14 residues. Unmatched junction bases numbered 6, after V lost 4 bases and J lost 3 bases. Germline CDR1 reads SQVTM; CDR2 reads ANQGSEA. CDR3 in DNA: TGCAGCGTTGGCGAACAGGGGGCGGACTATGGCTACACCTTC. As protein: CSVGEQGADYGYTF. The full variable domain, rest sourced from reference TRBV29-1 and TRBJ1-2, is SAVISQKPSRDICQRGTSLTIQCQVDSQVTMMFWYRQQPGQSLTLIATANQGSEATYESGFVIDKFPISRPNLTFSTLTVSNMSPEDSSIYLCSVGEQGADYGYTFGSGTRLTVV.

This sequence joins TRBV30 and TRBJ1-1; a weak D match, TRBD1 (5 bases). The CDR3 is made up of 11 amino acids. Trimming removed 5 bases from V and 7 bases from J, with 11 bases in between. Germline values: CDR1 GTSNPN, CDR2 SVGIG (reference sequence). The CDR3 loop is CAWDRSREAFF. The CDR3 coding sequence is TGTGCCTGGGACAGATCACGTGAAGCTTTCTTT. Supplemented by reference TRBV30 and TRBJ1-1, the full variable domain reads SQTIHQWPATLVQPVGSPLSLECTVEGTSNPNLYWYRQAAGRGLQLLFYSVGIGQISSEVPQNLSASRPQDRQFILSSKKLLLSDSGFYLCAWDRSREAFFGQGTRLTVV.

The chain uses TRBV6-4 and TRBJ2-2, with D perhaps TRBD1 (6 bases). Germline values: CDR1 MRHNA, CDR2 SNTAGT. Trimming pared 6 bases from V and 5 bases from J, leaving 28 bases between. The CDR3 loop spans 19 amino acids. The CDR3 reads CASSHPGQKRVYWTGELFF. The DNA for the CDR3 is TGTGCCAGCAGCCACCCGGGACAAAAGCGAGTGTACTGGACCGGGGAGCTGTTTTTT.

This clone was picked up one time. The chain is built from TRBV7-8 and TRBJ1-4, with TRBD1 identical over 10 bases. CDR3 length: 16 residues. The V segment lost 5 bases and the J segment 4 bases; nucleotides outside the gene matches: 7. Germline V CDR1 and CDR2: SGHVS, FQNEAQ. CDR3 amino acids: CASSPRQGALNEKLFF. In nucleotides, the CDR3 is TGTGCCAGCAGCCCGCGACAGGGGGCCCTTAATGAAAAACTGTTTTTT.

In this sample, this clone turned up a few times. This sequence joins TRBV6-1 and TRBJ1-2; tentative D call: TRBD1 (5 bases). V gave up 1 base and J gave up 5 bases, with 14 bases separating them. Germline loops: CDR1 MNHNS, CDR2 SASEGT. CDR3 length: 15 residues. The CDR3 region has the DNA TGTGCCAGCAGTGAAGGCCTCGCGGCAGGGTATGGCTACACCTTC. Encoded protein: CASSEGLAAGYGYTF.

This rearrangement joins TRBV5-4 to TRBJ2-2; 7 nucleotides line up with TRBD1. The germline V gene has CDR1 SGHNT and CDR2 YYREEE (reference sequence). The V segment lost 3 bases and the J segment 1 base; nucleotides outside the gene matches: 3. The CDR3 spans 15 residues. The DNA for the CDR3 is TGTGCCAGCAGCTCGACAGGGCTGAACACCGGGGAGCTGTTTTTT. Translating gives CASSSTGLNTGELFF.

CDR3 sequence: CASSASGASYGYTF. As DNA, the CDR3 is TGTGCCAGCAGCGCCTCGGGTGCCTCCTATGGCTACACCTTC. The chain links TRBV9 to TRBJ1-2; D is unresolved. CDR1 and CDR2 (germline): SGDLS, YYNGEE. The CDR3 is made up of 14 amino acids. The V gene lost 3 bases and the J gene lost 4 bases, with 13 bases spanning the gap.

This rearrangement joins TRBV5-8 to TRBJ2-1, with a weak D call TRBD1 (6 bases). Germline CDR1 and CDR2: SGHTS and YDEGEE. This CDR3 has 14 residues. V lost 4 bases and J lost 4, with 12 bases in between. In nucleotides, the CDR3 is TGTGCCAGCAGCGAAAGGACAGTTTACAATGAGCAGTTCTTC. Protein sequence: CASSERTVYNEQFF. The full variable domain, rest sourced from reference TRBV5-8 and TRBJ2-1, is EAGVTQSPTHLIKTRGQQATLRCSPISGHTSVYWYQQALGLGLQFLLWYDEGEERNRGNFPPRFSGRQFPNYSSELNVNALELEDSALYLCASSERTVYNEQFFGPGTRLTVL.

This chain links TRBV30 with TRBJ1-2; no clear D gene. Trimming pared 4 bases from V and 2 bases from J, leaving 11 bases between. Germline V lookup: CDR1 GTSNPN, CDR2 SVGIG (reference sequence). The CDR3 is 13 amino acids. The CDR3 reads CAWNRGRNYGYTF. CDR3 in DNA: TGTGCCTGGAATCGAGGCAGAAACTATGGCTACACCTTC.